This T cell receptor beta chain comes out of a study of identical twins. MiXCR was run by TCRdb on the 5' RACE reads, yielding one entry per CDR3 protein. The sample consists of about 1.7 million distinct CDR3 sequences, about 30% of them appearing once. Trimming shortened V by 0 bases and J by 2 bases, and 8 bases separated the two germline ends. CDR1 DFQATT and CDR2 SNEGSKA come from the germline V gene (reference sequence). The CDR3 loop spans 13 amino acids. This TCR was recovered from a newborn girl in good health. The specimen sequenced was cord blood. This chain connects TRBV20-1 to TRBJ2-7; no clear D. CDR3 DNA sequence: TGCAGTGCTAGAGAGATACGGCCCTACGAGCAGTACTTC. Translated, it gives CSAREIRPYEQYF.